This T cell receptor (beta chain) was identified in a study of T cells after yellow fever vaccination. MiXCR, run by TCRdb on the 5' RACE reads, gives a single entry per CDR3 protein. The sample carries about 630,000 distinct CDR3 sequences, 10% to 15% recorded once. This clonotype was counted a few times. Its antigen is undetermined. Germline CDR1 and CDR2: SGHTA and FQGTGA. J was trimmed by 10 bases and V by 5 bases; bases with no gene match: 15. The CDR3 consists of 16 residues. Whole-study results and caveats: Some clonotypes, a small share, were shared between CD4 and CD8 compartments. There was a possibility that FACS-sorted repertoires contained abundant clonotypes contaminating from the bulk population. Although the secondary response was weaker, it peaked faster, at day 5 versus 15. A large majority of primary-vaccination clones showed up again after the booster (under 98% CD4, around 85% CD8).

The J gene is TRBJ2-1, the V gene TRBV7-3; 9 positions agree with TRBD2. Here the sequenced sample was PBMCs, taken on the day of the yellow fever booster vaccination. The TCR was taken from a young man who received the YFV17D yellow fever vaccine. CDR3 coding DNA: TGTGCCAGCAGCGTACGGGGCCGAGCGGGAGGTGGGGAGCAGTTCTTC. Translating it yields CASSVRGRAGGGEQFF.